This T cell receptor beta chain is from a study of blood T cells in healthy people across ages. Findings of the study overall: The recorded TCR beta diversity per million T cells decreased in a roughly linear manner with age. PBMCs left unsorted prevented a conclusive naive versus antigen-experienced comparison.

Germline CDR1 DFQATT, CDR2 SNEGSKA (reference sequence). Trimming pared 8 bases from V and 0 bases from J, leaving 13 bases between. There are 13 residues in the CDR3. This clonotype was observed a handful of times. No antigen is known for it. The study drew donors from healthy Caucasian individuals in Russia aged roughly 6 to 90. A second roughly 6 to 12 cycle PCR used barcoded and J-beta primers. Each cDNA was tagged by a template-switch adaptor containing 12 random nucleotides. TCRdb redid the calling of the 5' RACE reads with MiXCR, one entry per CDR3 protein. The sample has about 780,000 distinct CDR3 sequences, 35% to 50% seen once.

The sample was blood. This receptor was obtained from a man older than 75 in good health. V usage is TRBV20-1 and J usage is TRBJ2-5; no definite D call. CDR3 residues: CSPLREYQETQYF. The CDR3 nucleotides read TGCAGTCCACTGCGAGAGTACCAAGAGACCCAGTACTTC.